Listed here are 25 T cell receptor beta chains from one sample, sequenced in a study of follicular helper T cells after annual influenza vaccination. As for time point: 2015-2016 season, pre-vaccination. Repertoires were generated with immunoSEQ multiplex PCR, while TCRdb's copy carries only in-frame clones and drops some. Of 6,000 to 6,500 clones listed, 82% were seen once; the top ten hold roughly 0.78%. Sequenced here: CXCR5- memory CD4+ T cells sorted from blood, sampled on the day of influenza vaccination. The receptors were gathered from an adult who received the influenza vaccine.

The J gene is TRBJ1-2, the V gene TRBV13; 8 nucleotides line up with TRBD1. Per germline, CDR1 PRHDT and CDR2 FYEKMQ (reference sequence). The length of the CDR3 is 15 residues. J gave up 0 bases and V 5 bases, and 5 bases lay outside the gene matches. CDR3 sequence reads: CASSVNRGSNYGYTF. The CDR3 nucleotides are TGTGCCAGCAGCGTCAACAGGGGGTCTAACTATGGCTACACCTTC.

The chain carries TRBV6-1 and TRBJ2-4, with D perhaps TRBD1 or TRBD2 (6 bases each). The germline V gene has CDR1 MNHNS and CDR2 SASEGT. The CDR3 consists of 14 residues. With 7 bases removed from V and 8 bases from J, the gap between germline ends came to 18 bases. CDR3 sequence (DNA): TGTGCCAGCAATGTCCTGGAGGGGGGAGACATTCAGTACTTC. Translation gives CASNVLEGGDIQYF.

V usage is TRBV11-2 and J usage is TRBJ1-1; D not certain. Looked up from germline, CDR1 is SGHAT and CDR2 is FQNNGV. CDR3 size: 15 residues. Trimming removed 5 bases at V and 1 base at J, with 14 bases between. The CDR3 DNA is TGTGCCAGCAGCCAACCCTTAAGCAGGAACACTGAAGCTTTCTTT. Translated: CASSQPLSRNTEAFF.

The rearrangement uses TRBV4-2 and TRBJ1-4; D gene unclear. The germline V and J ends were trimmed by 0 bases and 0 bases, with 5 bases remaining between them. Germline V CDR1 and CDR2: LGHNA, YNFKEQ. The CDR3 length is 15 residues. DNA for the CDR3: TGTGCCAGCAGCCAAGATCGTGCAACTAATGAAAAACTGTTTTTT. Residues: CASSQDRATNEKLFF.

The chain links TRBV18 to TRBJ1-6; D is possibly TRBD1 (6 bases). Per the germline V gene, CDR1 is KGHSH and CDR2 is LQKENI. V was cut by 3 bases and J by 9 bases, with 15 bases left in between. This CDR3 has 15 amino acids. The CDR3 here is CASSPLGGEFSPLHF. CDR3 nucleotide sequence: TGTGCCAGCTCACCCCTGGGGGGCGAATTTTCACCCCTCCACTTT.

This clone has a handful of counts. This chain uses TRBV11-3 with TRBJ1-2, with D possibly being TRBD1 (6 bases). This CDR3 is 15 amino acids long. Germline V gives CDR1 SGHNT, CDR2 YENEEA. V lost 0 bases and J lost 3, with 11 bases in between. The CDR3 region has the DNA TGTGCCAGCAGCTTAGAGACCGGGACATACTATGGCTACACCTTC. Residues: CASSLETGTYYGYTF. The variable domain in full, completed from reference TRBV11-3 and TRBJ1-2, reads EAGVVQSPRYKIIEKKQPVAFWCNPISGHNTLYWYLQNLGQGPELLIRYENEEAVDDSQLPKDRFSAERLKGVDSTLKIQPAELGDSAVYLCASSLETGTYYGYTFGSGTRLTVV.

The chain has TRBV11-3 and TRBJ2-7; 14 bases map to TRBD2. This CDR3 comprises 16 residues. V lost 5 bases and J lost 6; bases outside the gene matches: 9. Germline assignment: CDR1 SGHNT and CDR2 YENEEA. The CDR3 coding sequence is TGTGCCAGCAGCCCAGGACTAGCGGGGGGAGTCGGCGAGCAGTACTTC. Its protein is CASSPGLAGGVGEQYF. Variable domain in full (rest from reference TRBV11-3 and TRBJ2-7): EAGVVQSPRYKIIEKKQPVAFWCNPISGHNTLYWYLQNLGQGPELLIRYENEEAVDDSQLPKDRFSAERLKGVDSTLKIQPAELGDSAVYLCASSPGLAGGVGEQYFGPGTRLTVT.

The chain recombines TRBV7-2 with TRBJ2-1, with a tentative D call TRBD2 (6 bases). This CDR3 has 16 amino acids. V lost 3 bases and J 3 bases, leaving 15 bases between the germline ends. CDR1 and CDR2 (germline): SGHTA, FQGNSA. Here the CDR3 DNA reads TGTGCCAGCAGCTTTGGTGGTCTAGCGAACTACAATGAGCAGTTCTTC. Translated, it gives CASSFGGLANYNEQFF.

The V gene is TRBV11-1, the J gene TRBJ2-5; 8 bases match TRBD1. This CDR3 contains 17 residues. Germline CDR1 reads SGHAT; CDR2 reads FQDESV (reference sequence). Trimming cost V 2 bases and J 5 bases; bases outside gene matches: 13. The CDR3 sequence is CASSLTDRQGARETQYF. The CDR3 nucleotides read TGTGCCAGCAGCTTAACCGACCGGCAGGGGGCGCGGGAGACCCAGTACTTC.

The CDR3 DNA reads as TGTGCCAGCAGGGACAGGGGGTCTAACTCTGGAAACACCATATATTTT. Residues: CASRDRGSNSGNTIYF. The rearrangement links TRBV27 to TRBJ1-3, with 10 bases lining up with TRBD1. The CDR3 sequence is 16 residues long. V trimming: 6 bases; J trimming: 0 bases; junction bases outside the gene matches: 5. Per the germline V gene, CDR1 is MNHEY and CDR2 is SMNVEV (reference sequence).

This chain uses TRBV19 with TRBJ1-5; D not certain. Germline V gene data show CDR1 as LNHDA and CDR2 as SQIVND (reference sequence). With 8 bases removed from V and 2 bases from J, the gap between germline ends came to 13 bases. The CDR3 length is 14 residues. CDR3 in DNA: TGTGCCAGTCTGGGATGGTCAGGCAATCAGCCCCAGCATTTT. Translated, it gives CASLGWSGNQPQHF.

This rearrangement joins TRBV18 to TRBJ1-5; no firm D call. Per germline, CDR1 KGHSH and CDR2 LQKENI. V gave up 5 bases and J gave up 5 bases, with 13 bases separating them. The CDR3 extends over 14 amino acids. CDR3 sequence reads: CASSDAGWDQPQHF. CDR3 DNA: TGTGCCAGCTCAGACGCGGGGTGGGATCAGCCCCAGCATTTT.

The V and J genes are TRBV6-1 and TRBJ2-5, with 11 bases that match TRBD1. In germline, CDR1 is MNHNS, CDR2 SASEGT. Unmatched junction bases numbered 7, after V lost 9 bases and J lost 4 bases. The CDR3 loop spans 14 amino acids. This chain's CDR3 is CASRTGGAPETQYF. The DNA for the CDR3 is TGTGCCAGTCGGACAGGGGGCGCGCCAGAGACCCAGTACTTC.

The J gene is TRBJ1-2, the V gene TRBV7-2; tentative D call: TRBD1 (5 bases). The CDR3 has 13 amino acids. From germline, CDR1 is SGHTA and CDR2 FQGNSA. V lost 5 bases and J lost 8, with 15 bases in between. Here the CDR3 DNA reads TGTGCCAGCAGCCCCCCCGGGACGAGGGGCTACACCTTC. Translation: CASSPPGTRGYTF.

This chain uses TRBV7-2 with TRBJ1-1; 9 nucleotides line up with TRBD1. The CDR3 sequence is 13 residues long. Germline CDR1 reads SGHTA; CDR2 reads FQGNSA. V was pared by 8 bases and J by 5 bases, with 6 bases of the junction left unmatched. In DNA, the CDR3 is TGTGCCAGCGGGACAGGGTGGGGGACTGAAGCTTTCTTT. It is translated as CASGTGWGTEAFF.

The chain is built from TRBV7-9 and TRBJ2-4; 8 positions agree with TRBD2. The germline V gene encodes CDR1 SEHNR and CDR2 FQNEAQ (reference sequence). The CDR3 loop spans 15 amino acids. J was trimmed by 0 bases and V by 5 bases; bases with no gene match: 3. The DNA of the CDR3 is TGTGCCAGCAGCCTTAGCGGGGTAGCCAAAAACATTCAGTACTTC. Amino acid sequence: CASSLSGVAKNIQYF. The full variable domain, in which reference TRBV7-9 and TRBJ2-4 provide the parts outside the CDR3, is DTGVSQNPRHKITKRGQNVTFRCDPISEHNRLYWYRQTLGQGPEFLTYFQNEAQLEKSRLLSDRFSAERPKGSFSTLEIQRTEQGDSAMYLCASSLSGVAKNIQYFGAGTRLSVL.

The chain is built from TRBV4-3 and TRBJ2-2; TRBD1 might be the D (5 bases). The CDR3 totals 16 residues. Germline V gives CDR1 LGHNA, CDR2 YSLEER. The germline V and J ends were trimmed by 4 bases and 2 bases, with 14 bases remaining between them. The CDR3, as DNA: TGCGCCAGCAGCCCCTTTTTCTGGGGCAACACCGGGGAGCTGTTTTTT. Protein: CASSPFFWGNTGELFF.

This rearrangement joins TRBV7-9 to TRBJ2-5; 7 bases are a match to TRBD2. Trimming at V came to 3 bases and at J to 1 base, leaving 2 bases not matched to a gene. The germline V gene has CDR1 SEHNR and CDR2 FQNEAQ (reference sequence). The CDR3 is 14 amino acids. The CDR3 spells CASSLGTIQETQYF. CDR3 DNA: TGTGCCAGCAGCTTGGGGACTATCCAAGAGACCCAGTACTTC. Supplemented by reference TRBV7-9 and TRBJ2-5, the full variable domain reads DTGVSQNPRHKITKRGQNVTFRCDPISEHNRLYWYRQTLGQGPEFLTYFQNEAQLEKSRLLSDRFSAERPKGSFSTLEIQRTEQGDSAMYLCASSLGTIQETQYFGPGTRLLVL.

The rearrangement links TRBV6-5 to TRBJ1-5; D is undetermined. This CDR3 region has 14 residues. Trimming took off 6 bases at V and 2 bases at J, with 11 bases between the two ends. The V gene's germline CDR1 is MNHEY and CDR2 SVGAGI. In DNA form, the CDR3 reads TGTGCCAGCAGCGGTGGACGGGGCAATCAGCCCCAGCATTTT. It yields the protein CASSGGRGNQPQHF.

V usage is TRBV7-2 and J usage is TRBJ2-6; D uncertain. Looked up from germline, CDR1 is SGHTA and CDR2 is FQGNSA. The CDR3 covers 16 residues. With 1 base removed from V and 4 bases from J, the gap between germline ends came to 11 bases. The CDR3 DNA sequence: TGTGCCAGCAGCTTAGACAGCTCTATGGGGGCCAACGTCCTGACTTTC. It codes for CASSLDSSMGANVLTF. The whole variable domain, remainder taken from reference TRBV7-2 and TRBJ2-6, is GAGVSQSPSNKVTEKGKDVELRCDPISGHTALYWYRQSLGQGLEFLIYFQGNSAPDKSGLPSDRFSAERTGGSVSTLTIQRTQQEDSAVYLCASSLDSSMGANVLTFGAGSRLTVL.

The count of this clone is one. V gene TRBV7-2 combines with J gene TRBJ2-2; 7 bases agree with TRBD2. The CDR3 is 16 residues long. The J segment lost 7 bases and the V segment lost 1 base, leaving 9 bases of the junction unmatched. Germline loops: CDR1 SGHTA, CDR2 FQGNSA. The CDR3 is CASSLVGSSGGGELFF. As DNA, the CDR3 is TGTGCCAGCAGCTTAGTCGGGTCTAGCGGTGGCGGGGAGCTGTTTTTT.

The rearrangement joins TRBV7-8 to TRBJ1-6; TRBD1 matches 10 bases. Germline V gene sequence: CDR1 SGHVS, CDR2 FQNEAQ. The CDR3 is made up of 20 amino acids. Trimming cost V 5 bases and J 7 bases; bases outside gene matches: 20. The CDR3 coding sequence is TGTGCCAGCAGCCACAGTTCAGGGACAGGGGCTGGGGGGGGGAATTCACCCCTCCACTTT. Translating it yields CASSHSSGTGAGGGNSPLHF.

In this sample, this clone turned up once. The chain uses TRBV27 and TRBJ1-1; D is unclear. V was trimmed by 7 bases and J by 3 bases, leaving 18 bases between them. The V gene's germline CDR1 is MNHEY and CDR2 SMNVEV (reference sequence). CDR3 size: 15 residues. The CDR3 sequence: CASTPGGQIYTEAFF. The CDR3 coding sequence is TGTGCCAGCACTCCTGGCGGCCAAATTTACACTGAAGCTTTCTTT.

The chain couples TRBV5-1 to TRBJ1-1, with D tentatively TRBD1 (5 bases). The germline V and J ends were trimmed by 10 bases and 2 bases, with 18 bases remaining between them. Germline V gene sequence: CDR1 SGHRS, CDR2 YFSETQ. This CDR3 has 14 amino acids. For the CDR3, the DNA is TGCGCCTCAGGCACCACGGGGCCCAACACTGAAGCTTTCTTT. Translation: CASGTTGPNTEAFF. Full variable domain (missing parts from reference TRBV5-1 and TRBJ1-1): KAGVTQTPRYLIKTRGQQVTLSCSPISGHRSVSWYQQTPGQGLQFLFEYFSETQRNKGNFPGRFSGRQFSNSRSEMNVSTLELGDSALYLCASGTTGPNTEAFFGQGTRLTVV.

This rearrangement joins TRBV5-1 to TRBJ2-3, with D perhaps being TRBD1 or TRBD2 (6 bases each). Between the trimmed V and J ends, which lost 0 bases and 6 bases, there was a span of 17 bases. The germline V gene has CDR1 SGHRS and CDR2 YFSETQ. This CDR3 contains 16 residues. The CDR3 DNA sequence: TGCGCCAGCAGCTTGGCCGGGGGCGGAGTGGCGGATACGCAGTATTTT. Protein product: CASSLAGGGVADTQYF.